The 20 T cell receptor beta chains reported below all come from one sample, sequenced in a study of T cell repertoires in cytomegalovirus infection. No antigen has been identified for these receptors. Each CDR3 protein is one row after TCRdb ran MiXCR on the reads. The sample contains about 310,000 distinct CDR3 sequences, around a quarter of which appear only once. The specimen was cultured PBMCs, collected from culture after CMV antigen stimulation. These receptors all stem from a human donor in good health (CMV status not recorded). Some clones in this sample may be carry-over from other donors' samples.

This clonotype was observed a few times. The V and J genes are TRBV11-3 and TRBJ2-7, with D perhaps TRBD2 (6 bases). CDR1 SGHNT and CDR2 YENEEA come from the germline V gene. V was cut by 5 bases and J by 1 base, with 15 bases left in between. This CDR3 is built from 15 residues. The DNA for the CDR3 is TGTGCCAGCAGCCGCGGGGCCCACGGGTCCTACGAGCAGTACGTC. Translated, it gives CASSRGAHGSYEQYV.

In this sample, this clonotype turned up many times. The V gene is TRBV7-2, the J gene TRBJ1-2; D gene ambiguous. CDR1 is SGHTA and CDR2 is FQGNSA in the germline V gene. The CDR3 covers 15 residues. Between the trimmed V and J ends, which lost 5 bases and 8 bases, there was a span of 21 bases. The CDR3 sequence: CASSERTPNSLGYTF. In DNA, the CDR3 is TGTGCCAGCAGCGAAAGGACGCCCAATTCGCTAGGCTACACCTTC.

This clonotype was seen a handful of times. V gene TRBV14 combines with J gene TRBJ2-3, with 8 bases matching TRBD2. V was clipped by 2 bases and J by 5 bases; unmatched bases: 12. The germline CDR1 and CDR2 sequences are SGHDN and FVKESK. The CDR3 totals 17 residues. The CDR3 DNA sequence: TGTGCCAGCAGCCAAATTGTGCTAGCGGGTAGGAGAGATACGCAGTATTTT. Translation: CASSQIVLAGRRDTQYF.

This clonotype has a handful of counts. The V gene is TRBV14, the J gene TRBJ2-7; a possible D gene is TRBD1 (5 bases). The CDR3 contains 15 residues. V was shortened by 1 base and J by 0 bases, with 10 bases between the two germline ends. Germline V gene data show CDR1 as SGHDN and CDR2 as FVKESK. The CDR3 loop reads CASSQGTGHSYEQYF. CDR3 nucleotides: TGTGCCAGCAGCCAAGGAACAGGCCACTCCTACGAGCAGTACTTC.

The chain couples TRBV28 to TRBJ1-1; D uncertain. The V gene's germline CDR1 is MDHEN and CDR2 SYDVKM. V was cut by 5 bases and J by 11 bases, with 12 bases left in between. The CDR3 sequence is 11 residues long. The CDR3 DNA reads TGTGCCAGCAGTGAAAGGGATATGGCTTTCTTT. It yields the protein CASSERDMAFF.

This clonotype was picked up many times. The chain has TRBV28 and TRBJ2-3; tentatively, D is TRBD1 or TRBD2 (5 bases each). Per germline, CDR1 MDHEN and CDR2 SYDVKM. V dropped 4 bases and J dropped 2 bases, with 25 bases sitting between them. The CDR3 contains 19 residues. The DNA of the CDR3 is TGTGCCAGCAGTTCCCTCAGAATCAAAGGGACGGAGGTCACAGATACGCAGTATTTT. Its translation is CASSSLRIKGTEVTDTQYF.

This clonotype was detected a few times. V and J are TRBV27 and TRBJ1-5; no reliable D call. V was pared by 2 bases and J by 0 bases, with 11 bases between. Per germline, CDR1 MNHEY and CDR2 SMNVEV (reference sequence). The CDR3 length is 16 residues. The CDR3 loop is CASSLQGRLSNQPQHF. The CDR3 DNA is TGTGCCAGCAGTTTACAAGGTCGCCTTAGCAATCAGCCCCAGCATTTT.

The rearrangement uses TRBV20-1 and TRBJ1-2, with 10 bases fitting TRBD1. V shed 0 bases and J 6 bases; nucleotides not matched to a gene: 10. Germline V gene lookup returns CDR1 DFQATT and CDR2 SNEGSKA (reference sequence). The CDR3 extends over 16 amino acids. The CDR3, as DNA: TGCAGTGCTAGAGATCCCTATAGACAGGGGGCGGATGGCTACACCTTC. Its protein is CSARDPYRQGADGYTF.

This clonotype was counted at least ten times. This chain connects TRBV7-2 to TRBJ2-1; 7 nucleotides line up with TRBD2. The V gene's germline CDR1 is SGHTA and CDR2 FQGNSA. This CDR3 is built from 16 residues. After removal of 4 bases from V and 4 bases from J, the junction contained 10 bases not matched to a gene. CDR3 sequence: CASSSPGLPSYNEQFF. DNA for the CDR3: TGTGCCAGCAGCTCCCCGGGACTACCATCATACAATGAGCAGTTCTTC.

The chain has TRBV6-6 and TRBJ2-1; 11 bases map to TRBD2. CDR3 length equals 17 residues. Germline assignment: CDR1 MNHNY and CDR2 SVGAGI (reference sequence). Trimming took 0 bases from V and 2 from J; bases not matched to a gene: 3. The CDR3 sequence: CASSYSPTSGTYNEQFF. CDR3 nucleotides: TGTGCCAGCAGTTACTCCCCGACTAGCGGGACCTACAATGAGCAGTTCTTC.

DNA of the CDR3: TGCGCCAGCAGCCAAGATTCTTTTGAGGGGAATAGCAATCAGCCCCAGCATTTT. Translating it yields CASSQDSFEGNSNQPQHF. V gene TRBV4-1 combines with J gene TRBJ1-5; weak D call: TRBD1 (5 bases). This CDR3 region has 18 residues. V shed 0 bases and J shed 0 bases, with 15 bases lying between them. Germline V gives CDR1 MGHRA, CDR2 YSYEKL.

This chain links TRBV5-1 with TRBJ2-3, with D maybe TRBD2 (6 bases). V lost 0 bases and J lost 0, with 8 bases in between. The CDR3 is 15 amino acids. CDR1 and CDR2 from the germline V gene are SGHRS and YFSETQ. CDR3 sequence reads: CASSLERVSTDTQYF. CDR3 DNA: TGCGCCAGCAGCTTGGAGCGGGTTAGCACAGATACGCAGTATTTT.

This clonotype was counted ten times or more. The V call is TRBV12-3 or TRBV12-4, the J call TRBJ1-5; D remains unclear. The CDR3 consists of 14 residues. V lost 3 bases and J lost 0, with 6 bases in between. CDR3 DNA sequence: TGTGCCAGCAGTTTTGGCAATAGCAATCAGCCCCAGCATTTT. As protein: CASSFGNSNQPQHF.

This chain links TRBV28 with TRBJ1-6, with unresolved D. Germline CDR1 MDHEN, CDR2 SYDVKM. V was shortened by 6 bases and J by 4 bases, with 10 bases between the two germline ends. There are 14 residues in the CDR3. The CDR3 sequence: CASSLYTYNSPLHF. DNA for the CDR3: TGTGCCAGCAGCTTGTACACATATAATTCACCCCTCCACTTT.

The gene calls are TRBV20-1 and TRBJ1-5; the D is unclear. Germline V gives CDR1 DFQATT, CDR2 SNEGSKA (reference sequence). Trimming stripped 6 bases from V and 0 bases from J, with 12 bases between. The CDR3 runs to 14 residues. The CDR3 nucleotides read TGCAGTGCCAAAAGATCTAATAGCAATCAGCCCCAGCATTTT. Residues: CSAKRSNSNQPQHF.

This clonotype was detected many times. The chain uses TRBV7-2 and TRBJ1-2, with 7 bases identical to TRBD1. Germline CDR1 and CDR2: SGHTA and FQGNSA. V trimming: 1 base; J trimming: 2 bases; junction bases outside the gene matches: 10. The CDR3 contains 17 residues. The CDR3 here is CASSLVPRTGGNYGYTF. The CDR3 DNA follows: TGTGCCAGCAGCTTAGTTCCGAGGACAGGCGGAAACTATGGCTACACCTTC.

This clonotype was observed a handful of times. The CDR3 reads CASSSQGRLNYGYTF. The CDR3 bases are TGTGCCAGCAGTTCGCAGGGGAGACTGAACTATGGCTACACCTTC. The chain is built from TRBV12-3 or TRBV12-4 and TRBJ1-2; weak D call: TRBD1 (6 bases). The CDR3 consists of 15 residues. Trimming removed 4 bases at V and 2 bases at J, with 14 bases between.

The table lists this clonotype with a few counts. The rearrangement links TRBV10-3 to TRBJ2-1, with 8 bases lining up with TRBD2. This CDR3 has 13 amino acids. V gave up 6 bases and J gave up 7 bases; unmatched junction bases: 5. Germline V CDR1 and CDR2: ENHRY, SYGVKD. CDR3 sequence (DNA): TGTGCCATCAGCCCGGGACTAGGGAATGAGCAGTTCTTC. Translated: CAISPGLGNEQFF.

The sample holds a few counts of this clonotype. The chain couples TRBV4-1 to TRBJ1-4; perhaps TRBD1 as D (6 bases). The germline V and J ends were trimmed by 0 bases and 7 bases, with 12 bases remaining between them. Germline CDR1 reads MGHRA; CDR2 reads YSYEKL. The CDR3 loop spans 15 amino acids. The chain's CDR3 is CASSQESSRGEKLFF. The CDR3 region has the DNA TGCGCCAGCAGCCAAGAGTCGTCCAGGGGTGAAAAACTGTTTTTT.

This chain uses TRBV6-2 or TRBV6-3 with TRBJ2-3; 10 nucleotides agree with TRBD2. The ends lost 6 bases at V and 0 bases at J; junction bases unmatched: 3. Per the germline V gene, CDR1 is MNHEY and CDR2 is SVGEGT. CDR3 size: 15 residues. CDR3 protein: CASRPSGSSTDTQYF. Written as DNA, the CDR3 is TGTGCCAGCAGACCTAGCGGGAGCAGCACAGATACGCAGTATTTT.